This entry is about one T cell receptor beta chain. The sample originates from a study of breast tumors, draining lymph nodes, adjacent tissues. Breast cancer patients provided tissue from their axillary draining lymph nodes. This CDR3 has 14 residues. CDR1 is WSHSY, CDR2 SAAADI, per germline. V lost 8 bases, J lost 8 bases, and 14 bases stayed unmatched. TCRdb redid the calling of the multiplex PCR reads with MiXCR, one entry per CDR3 protein. The sample yields approximately 300,000 distinct CDR3 sequences, about 30% seen once. This sequence was found in a female donor with breast cancer. Some clones in this sample may be carry-over from other donors' samples. The J gene is TRBJ2-5, the V gene TRBV10-2; TRBD2 aligns across 7 bases. Sequencing input: axillary lymph node tissue. The CDR3 spells CASCQVTTGGTQYF. The DNA for the CDR3 is TGCGCCAGCTGCCAGGTTACAACGGGGGGAACCCAGTACTTC.